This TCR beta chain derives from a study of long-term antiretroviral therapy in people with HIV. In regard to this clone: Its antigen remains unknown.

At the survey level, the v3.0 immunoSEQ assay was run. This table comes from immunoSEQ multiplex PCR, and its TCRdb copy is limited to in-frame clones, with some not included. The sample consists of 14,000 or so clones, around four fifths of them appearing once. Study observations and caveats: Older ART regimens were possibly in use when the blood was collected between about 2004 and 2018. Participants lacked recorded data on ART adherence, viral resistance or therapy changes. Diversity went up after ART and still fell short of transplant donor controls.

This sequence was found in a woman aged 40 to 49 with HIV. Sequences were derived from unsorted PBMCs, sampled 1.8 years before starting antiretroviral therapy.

CDR3 DNA: TGCGCCAGCAGCTTTACCTCAGGGGGCGCGTTAGATACGCAGTATTTT. Its translation is CASSFTSGGALDTQYF. The chain recombines TRBV5-1 with TRBJ2-3; TRBD1 matches at 8 bases. CDR3 length: 16 amino acids. V was clipped by 2 bases and J by 5 bases; unmatched bases: 10. Germline loops: CDR1 SGHRS, CDR2 YFSETQ.